Given below is one TCR beta chain in context. Antigen unknown. The data are from a study of CXCR3-negative and CXCR3-positive naive CD8 T cells. Broader study findings: After cryopreservation, CXCR3 expression dropped partially; most assays used fresh PBMCs.

Researchers prepared the TRB cDNA libraries using 5' RACE with UMI labels. TCRdb reprocessed the 5' RACE reads, keeping one entry per CDR3 protein, no DNA. The table for this sample gives tens of thousands of distinct CDR3 sequences. The CDR3 has 15 residues. Germline assignment: CDR1 SGHVS and CDR2 FQNEAQ. The chain couples TRBV7-8 to TRBJ1-4. The sample consisted of memory CD8+ T cells from blood. The clonotype originates from a human donor in good health. Some clones in this sample may be carry-over from other donors' samples. This CDR3 reads CASSLNEQSNEKLFF.